The sequence of this TCR beta chain was determined in a study of blood T cells in healthy people across ages. Points from the study as a whole: For the donors, CMV status was unknown and possibly confounded expanded clonotype changes.

Germline V gene lookup returns CDR1 SGHTA and CDR2 FQGNSA. V gave up 3 bases and J gave up 5 bases; unmatched junction bases: 5. There are 15 residues in the CDR3. Using a J-beta primer mix together with a sample-barcoded 5' primer, a second PCR was run for about 7 to 12 cycles. Researchers report that a template-switch adaptor with 12 random nucleotides tagged each cDNA molecule. TCRdb used MiXCR to reprocess the 5' RACE reads, holding one entry per CDR3 protein. Found here are some 800,000 distinct CDR3 sequences, approximately 44% of them singletons; the top ten hold roughly 19%. A word on this clonotype: Its antigen is undetermined.

The chain links TRBV7-2 to TRBJ1-5, with 9 bases aligning to TRBD1. Sequenced material: blood. This TCR came from a man aged 55 to 70 in good health. CDR3 in DNA: TGTGCCAGCAGCTTCACAGGGGGCGATTATCAGCCCCAGCATTTT. This sequence encodes CASSFTGGDYQPQHF. The full variable domain, with the rest looked up from reference TRBV7-2 and TRBJ1-5, is GAGVSQSPSNKVTEKGKDVELRCDPISGHTALYWYRQSLGQGLEFLIYFQGNSAPDKSGLPSDRFSAERTGGSVSTLTIQRTQQEDSAVYLCASSFTGGDYQPQHFGDGTRLSIL.